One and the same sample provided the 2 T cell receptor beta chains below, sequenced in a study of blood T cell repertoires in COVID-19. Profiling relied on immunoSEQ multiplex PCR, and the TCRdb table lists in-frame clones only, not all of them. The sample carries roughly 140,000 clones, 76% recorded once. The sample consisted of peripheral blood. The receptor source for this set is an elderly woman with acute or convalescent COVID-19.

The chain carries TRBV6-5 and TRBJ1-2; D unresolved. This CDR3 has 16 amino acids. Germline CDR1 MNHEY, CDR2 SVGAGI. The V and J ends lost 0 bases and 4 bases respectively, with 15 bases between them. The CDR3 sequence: CASSYSIWESRYGYTF. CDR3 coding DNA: TGTGCCAGCAGTTACTCGATTTGGGAGAGTCGCTATGGCTACACCTTC.

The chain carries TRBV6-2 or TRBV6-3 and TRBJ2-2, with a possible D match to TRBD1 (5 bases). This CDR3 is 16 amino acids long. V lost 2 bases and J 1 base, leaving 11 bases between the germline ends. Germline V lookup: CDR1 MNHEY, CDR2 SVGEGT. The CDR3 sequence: CASSYPTEWNTGELFF. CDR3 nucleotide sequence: TGTGCCAGCAGTTACCCGACAGAATGGAACACCGGGGAGCTGTTTTTT.